This T cell receptor beta chain was identified in a study of breast tumors, draining lymph nodes, adjacent tissues. This clonotype was recorded at least ten times. One entry per CDR3 protein, called by TCRdb with MiXCR from the multiplex PCR reads. This repertoire shows fewer than 150,000 distinct CDR3 sequences, 21% found once; its top ten account for 2.2%. Germline V gene data show CDR1 as DFQATT and CDR2 as SNEGSKA (reference sequence). This CDR3 contains 15 residues. The V and J ends lost 3 bases and 3 bases, in that order; junction bases with no gene match: 10. Axillary draining lymph nodes of breast cancer patients supplied the node samples.

Material: axillary lymph node tissue. V and J are TRBV20-1 and TRBJ1-2; TRBD1 matches at 7 bases. The receptor comes from a female donor with breast cancer. Some clones in this sample may be carry-over from other donors' samples. This chain's CDR3 is CSARSSGTDDYGYTF. Here the CDR3 DNA reads TGCAGTGCTAGGAGTTCCGGGACAGATGACTATGGCTACACCTTC.